A selection of T cell receptor beta chains follows, all from one sample in a study of cytomegalovirus exposure and HLA in healthy donors. Clones were read by immunoSEQ multiplex PCR, and TCRdb kept only the in-frame ones, dropping some. The sample comprises about 130,000 clones, roughly 78% of which are singletons, and approximately 4.8% rests with the top ten. The specimen sequenced was PBMCs. The receptors were gathered from a young man in good health. The CDR3 runs from the conserved cysteine through the conserved F or W. A D gene is named only where the DNA matches it firmly. Clone size is shown for a subset of rows, as once, few, many or a class of expanded clone.

clone_size	cdr3_length	v_call	j_call	d_call	cdr3_aa	cdr3_nt
NA	14	TRBV7-8	TRBJ2-2	TRBD1	CARRQGENTGELFF	TGTGCCAGGCGACAGGGGGAGAACACCGGGGAGCTGTTTTTT
NA	15	TRBV6-5	TRBJ1-4	TRBD1	CASSSGGTGNEKLFF	TGTGCCAGCAGTTCTGGCGGGACAGGGAATGAAAAACTGTTTTTT
NA	15	TRBV6-1	TRBJ1-1	NA	CASSGGGGRETEAFF	TGTGCCAGCAGTGGAGGAGGGGGGCGGGAGACTGAAGCTTTCTTT
few	15	TRBV25-1	TRBJ2-3	TRBD2	CASSVTSGGAGTQYF	TGTGCCAGCAGTGTAACTAGCGGAGGGGCAGGTACGCAGTATTTT
NA	18	TRBV28	TRBJ2-1	TRBD2	CASRVGGVAGGTDNEQFF	TGTGCCAGTCGGGTTGGAGGGGTAGCGGGAGGAACCGACAATGAGCAGTTCTTC
NA	14	TRBV18	TRBJ1-3	TRBD1	CASSPGTEGNTIYF	TGTGCCAGCTCACCCGGGACAGAGGGAAACACCATATATTTT
NA	13	TRBV7-9	TRBJ1-1	NA	CASSAWSGTEAFF	TGTGCCAGCAGCGCCTGGTCAGGAACTGAAGCTTTCTTT
once	14	TRBV9	TRBJ2-2	NA	CASSVRPDTGELFF	TGTGCCAGCAGCGTACGTCCTGACACCGGGGAGCTGTTTTTT
NA	14	TRBV9	TRBJ1-4	NA	CASSDGLSYEKLFF	TGTGCCAGCAGCGATGGACTTTCATACGAAAAACTGTTTTTT
NA	14	TRBV6-5	TRBJ2-7	TRBD1	CASSYGDRVGEQYF	TGTGCCAGCAGTTACGGGGACAGGGTCGGGGAGCAGTACTTC
NA	14	TRBV5-8	TRBJ1-3	NA	CASSFRGAKNTIYF	TGTGCCAGCAGCTTTCGGGGGGCGAAGAACACCATATATTTT
NA	17	TRBV7-8	TRBJ2-1	NA	CASSSQRFGGRDYEQFF	TGTGCCAGCAGCTCTCAACGTTTCGGGGGGCGCGATTATGAGCAGTTCTTC
NA	15	TRBV19	TRBJ2-5	TRBD1	CASSTLGQGRETQYF	TGTGCCAGTAGTACCCTCGGACAGGGGAGAGAGACCCAGTACTTC
NA	14	TRBV15	TRBJ2-1	NA	CATSSRQDANEQFF	TGTGCCACCAGCAGCCGACAGGACGCAAATGAGCAGTTCTTC
NA	15	TRBV11-2	TRBJ2-1	TRBD2	CASSSGLAGVNEQFF	TGTGCCAGCAGCTCGGGACTAGCGGGAGTCAATGAGCAGTTCTTC
NA	14	TRBV7-2	TRBJ2-3	TRBD2	CASVAGYSTDTQYF	TGTGCCAGCGTAGCGGGCTATAGCACAGATACGCAGTATTTT
few	18	TRBV19	TRBJ1-5	TRBD1	CASSIGTGVGYSNQPQHF	TGTGCCAGTAGTATTGGGACAGGGGTCGGGTATAGCAATCAGCCCCAGCATTTT
NA	14	TRBV5-1	TRBJ1-6	NA	CASSSRGGSSPLHF	TGCGCCAGCAGCTCCCGGGGGGGAAGTTCACCCCTCCACTTT
NA	15	TRBV29-1	TRBJ2-6	NA	CSVEEGGSGANVLTF	TGCAGCGTTGAAGAGGGGGGCTCTGGGGCCAACGTCCTGACTTTC
few	17	TRBV29-1	TRBJ2-1	TRBD2	CSGHLVMGTRGFDEQFF	TGCAGCGGACACCTCGTAATGGGGACTAGAGGTTTCGATGAGCAGTTCTTC
NA	14	TRBV6-4	TRBJ2-1	NA	CASSDSEGVNEQFF	TGTGCCAGCAGTGACTCCGAGGGGGTCAATGAGCAGTTCTTC
NA	14	TRBV28	TRBJ2-1	TRBD2	CASRWAGGPNEQFF	TGTGCCAGCCGCTGGGCGGGAGGGCCAAATGAGCAGTTCTTC
NA	13	TRBV19	TRBJ1-5	NA	CATSTGGLRPQHF	TGTGCCACTTCCACCGGGGGGCTCCGGCCCCAGCATTTT
once	16	TRBV11-2	TRBJ2-5	TRBD2	CASSLWLAGPQETQYF	TGTGCCAGCAGCTTATGGCTAGCGGGGCCCCAAGAGACCCAGTACTTC
NA	14	TRBV29-1	TRBJ2-1	NA	CSVEATRRYNEQFF	TGCAGCGTTGAAGCGACCCGGAGATACAATGAGCAGTTCTTC
NA	15	TRBV27	TRBJ1-5	NA	CASSLEGGIDQPQHF	TGTGCCAGCAGTTTAGAGGGGGGGATTGATCAGCCCCAGCATTTT
NA	16	TRBV7-9	TRBJ2-7	NA	CSSSLVDGLPSYEQYF	TGTTCCAGCAGCTTAGTTGATGGACTACCTTCCTACGAGCAGTACTTC
NA	13	TRBV7-2	TRBJ1-2	TRBD1	CASSLRDRDGYTF	TGTGCCAGCAGCTTACGGGACAGGGATGGCTACACCTTC
NA	14	TRBV5-6	TRBJ2-5	TRBD2	CASSFGTSEETQYF	TGTGCCAGCAGCTTCGGGACTAGCGAGGAGACCCAGTACTTC
NA	13	TRBV6-5	TRBJ2-7	NA	CASSTGTSYEQYF	TGTGCCAGCAGCACAGGGACCTCCTACGAGCAGTACTTC
NA	12	TRBV5-4	TRBJ2-2	NA	CASSLLPGELFF	TGTGCCAGCAGCTTACTTCCCGGGGAGCTGTTTTTT
NA	14	TRBV18	TRBJ2-7	TRBD1	CASSGTGVSYEQYF	TGTGCCAGCTCAGGGACAGGGGTGTCCTACGAGCAGTACTTC
NA	16	TRBV10-3	TRBJ2-7	TRBD2	CAISEGLAGSLHEQYF	TGTGCCATCAGTGAGGGCCTAGCGGGATCCCTCCACGAGCAGTACTTC
NA	20	TRBV19	TRBJ2-1	TRBD2	CASPRGGRLAGFTSYNEQFF	TGTGCCAGCCCTAGGGGGGGCAGGCTAGCGGGGTTTACCTCCTACAATGAGCAGTTCTTC
few	13	TRBV27	TRBJ2-2	NA	CASNRANTGELFF	TGTGCCAGCAACAGGGCGAACACCGGGGAGCTGTTTTTT
NA	13	TRBV29-1	TRBJ1-2	NA	CSVEAEGGYGYTF	TGCAGCGTTGAAGCCGAGGGTGGCTATGGCTACACCTTC
NA	13	TRBV6-5	TRBJ1-1	NA	CASNLQGVEKAFF	TGTGCCAGCAACCTACAGGGTGTAGAGAAAGCTTTCTTT
NA	16	TRBV7-8	TRBJ2-7	NA	CASSFISRGNSYEQYF	TGTGCCAGCAGCTTTATTAGTAGAGGTAACTCCTACGAGCAGTACTTC
NA	18	TRBV9	TRBJ2-3	TRBD2	CASSADLPSGRRSDTQYF	TGTGCCAGCAGCGCCGACCTTCCTAGCGGGAGAAGGAGTGATACGCAGTATTTT
NA	16	TRBV7-2	TRBJ1-3	TRBD1	CASSSNRGLSGNTIYF	TGTGCCAGCAGCTCAAACAGGGGGCTCTCTGGAAACACCATATATTTT
NA	12	TRBV6-5	TRBJ2-7	TRBD1	CASRGGLYEQYF	TGTGCCAGCAGAGGGGGCCTTTACGAGCAGTACTTC